This T cell receptor beta chain came from a study of cytomegalovirus exposure and HLA in healthy donors. Study context: In a later analysis, the approximately 120 validation repertoires were reported to have used the same platform as the 650 to 800 first-cohort repertoires.

CDR1 is MNHEY, CDR2 SVGAGI, per germline. V lost 8 bases and J lost 4; bases outside the gene matches: 9. CDR3 length equals 15 residues. A word on this clone: Its matching antigen is unknown.

The protocol was immunoSEQ multiplex PCR, while the TCRdb copy is restricted to in-frame clones and leaves out a portion. The table lists more than 130,000 clones, about 90% of them singletons. Study-wide points: Accounts indicate the classifier identified cytomegalovirus status with strong specificity and sensitivity. Many donors shared some public TCRs, even though most TCR sequences were rare. The listing of 150 or so TCR beta chains classed them as cytomegalovirus-associated.

The clonotype was recovered from a woman aged 18-30 years in good health and CMV-seropositive. Sequenced material: PBMCs. This chain links TRBV6-5 with TRBJ2-3, with 10 bases fitting TRBD2. As DNA, the CDR3 is TGTGCCAGCCGCCCGGCTAGCGGGAGTGCAGATACGCAGTATTTT. Protein sequence: CASRPASGSADTQYF.